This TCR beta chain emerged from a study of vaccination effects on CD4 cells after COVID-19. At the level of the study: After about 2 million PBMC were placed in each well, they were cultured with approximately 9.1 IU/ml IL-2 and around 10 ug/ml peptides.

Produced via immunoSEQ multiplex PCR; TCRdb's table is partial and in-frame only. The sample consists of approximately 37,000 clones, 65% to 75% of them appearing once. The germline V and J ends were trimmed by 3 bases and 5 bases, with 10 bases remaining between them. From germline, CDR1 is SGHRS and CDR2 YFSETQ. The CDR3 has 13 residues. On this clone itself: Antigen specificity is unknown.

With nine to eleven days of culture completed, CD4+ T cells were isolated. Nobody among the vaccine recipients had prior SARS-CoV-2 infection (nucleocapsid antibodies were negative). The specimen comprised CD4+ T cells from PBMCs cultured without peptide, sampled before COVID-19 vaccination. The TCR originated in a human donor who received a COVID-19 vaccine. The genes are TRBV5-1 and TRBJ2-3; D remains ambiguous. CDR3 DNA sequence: TGCGCCAGCAGCTCGAGTCCCAAAGATACGCAGTATTTT. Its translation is CASSSSPKDTQYF.